The clone carrying this T cell receptor (beta chain) was counted at least ten times. What it binds is unknown. RNA served as the template for amplifying TCR beta CDR3 regions. The first-round RT-PCR employed HTBI primers together with the Qiagen OneStep RT-PCR kit. A multiplex PCR was then performed as the second round. TCRdb reprocessed the multiplex PCR reads via MiXCR and lists one record per CDR3 protein. The table records around 1.1 million distinct CDR3 sequences, 35% to 45% of them present only once. Among the hyperthyroidism patients, all were newly diagnosed, aged 18 to 65, with under 2 months' duration. Excluded: other autoimmune disease, uncontrolled infection, pregnancy or lactation. V was pared by 6 bases and J by 5 bases, with 11 bases of the junction left unmatched. Per germline, CDR1 MNHEY and CDR2 SVGAGI. CDR3 size: 15 residues. This record comes from a study of Graves' ophthalmopathy and Graves' hyperthyroidism.

Findings of the study overall: A majority of expanded thyroid clonotypes exceeding 0.001 frequency were likewise present in blood.

Sequenced sample: peripheral blood or thyroid tissue (not recorded which). The chain uses TRBV6-5 and TRBJ2-5; 8 bases match TRBD1. The TCR originated in an adult man with Graves' hyperthyroidism. CDR3: CASSPRQGSGETQYF. Written as DNA, the CDR3 is TGTGCCAGCAGCCCCCGACAGGGGAGTGGGGAGACCCAGTACTTC.